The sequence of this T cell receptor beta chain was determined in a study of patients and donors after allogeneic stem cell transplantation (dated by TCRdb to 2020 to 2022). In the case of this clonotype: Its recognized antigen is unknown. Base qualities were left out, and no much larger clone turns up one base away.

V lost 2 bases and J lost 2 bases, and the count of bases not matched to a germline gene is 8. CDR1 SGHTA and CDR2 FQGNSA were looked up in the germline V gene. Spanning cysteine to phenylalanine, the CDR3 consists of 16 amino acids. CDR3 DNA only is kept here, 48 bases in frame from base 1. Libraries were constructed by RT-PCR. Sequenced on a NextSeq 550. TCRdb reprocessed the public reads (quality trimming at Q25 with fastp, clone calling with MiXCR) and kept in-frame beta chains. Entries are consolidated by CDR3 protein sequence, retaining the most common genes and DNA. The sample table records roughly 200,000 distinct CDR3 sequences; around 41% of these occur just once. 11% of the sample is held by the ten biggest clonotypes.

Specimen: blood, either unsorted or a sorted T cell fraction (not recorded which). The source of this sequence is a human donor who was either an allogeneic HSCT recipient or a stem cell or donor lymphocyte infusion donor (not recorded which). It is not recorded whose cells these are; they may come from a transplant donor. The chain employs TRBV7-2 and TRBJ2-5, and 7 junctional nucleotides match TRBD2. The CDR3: CASSLPTWDYQETQYF. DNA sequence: TGTGCCAGCAGCTTACCAACTTGGGACTATCAAGAGACCCAGTACTTC.